Listed below are T cell receptor beta chains from one sample, sequenced in a study of cytomegalovirus exposure and HLA in healthy donors. Assay used: immunoSEQ multiplex PCR; TCRdb lists only in-frame clones, some missing. The sample lists around 98,000 clones; 80% to 85% were seen once. The sample was PBMCs. These receptors all stem from a man between 40 and 49 years old in good health and CMV-seronegative. Each CDR3 is given with its conserved first and last residue. A D gene is named only where the DNA matches it firmly. Size values are once, few and many counts, or a class for expanded clones, and some rows have none.

D: TRBD2
size: .
V: TRBV5-4
J: TRBJ2-3
CDR3: CASSPKTSGVADTQYF
DNA: TGTGCCAGCAGCCCGAAGACTAGCGGGGTTGCAGATACGCAGTATTTT

D: TRBD2
size: .
V: TRBV5-4
J: TRBJ2-3
CDR3: CASSLVLAGGTTDTQYF
DNA: TGTGCCAGCAGCTTGGTATTAGCGGGGGGTACCACAGATACGCAGTATTTT

D: .
size: .
V: TRBV25-1
J: TRBJ2-1
CDR3: CASMDPSSYNEQFF
DNA: TGTGCCAGCATGGACCCTAGCTCTTACAATGAGCAGTTCTTC

D: TRBD1
size: .
V: TRBV27
J: TRBJ2-7
CDR3: CASSPRGLYEQYF
DNA: TGTGCCAGCAGCCCCAGGGGGCTCTACGAGCAGTACTTC

D: TRBD1
size: once
V: TRBV10-2
J: TRBJ1-1
CDR3: CASSESPGTGTEAFF
DNA: TGCGCCAGCAGTGAGAGCCCCGGGACAGGGACTGAAGCTTTCTTT

D: .
size: once
V: TRBV7-2
J: TRBJ2-2
CDR3: CASSLRPGNTGELFF
DNA: TGTGCCAGCAGCTTAAGGCCAGGGAACACCGGGGAGCTGTTTTTT

D: .
size: .
V: TRBV21-1
J: TRBJ1-5
CDR3: CARNYGTYRYNSNQPQHF
DNA: TGTGCCAGGAATTACGGGACTTACCGTTACAATAGCAATCAGCCCCAGCATTTT

D: TRBD1
size: once
V: TRBV4-1
J: TRBJ2-5
CDR3: CASSQADRERETQYF
DNA: TGCGCCAGCAGCCAAGCCGACAGGGAGCGAGAGACCCAGTACTTC

D: .
size: .
V: TRBV2
J: TRBJ1-6
CDR3: CASSVFTGIVNSPLHF
DNA: TGTGCCAGCAGTGTATTTACAGGGATTGTTAATTCACCCCTCCACTTT

D: TRBD1
size: .
V: TRBV13
J: TRBJ1-1
CDR3: CASSLGTDTEAFF
DNA: TGTGCCAGCAGCTTGGGGACAGATACTGAAGCTTTCTTT

D: .
size: once
V: TRBV7-9
J: TRBJ1-5
CDR3: CASSLGQSSNQPQHF
DNA: TGTGCCAGCAGCTTAGGTCAGTCTAGCAATCAGCCCCAGCATTTT

D: .
size: .
V: TRBV12-5
J: TRBJ1-4
CDR3: CASGIGGPKNEKLFF
DNA: TGTGCTAGTGGCATAGGAGGCCCCAAAAATGAAAAACTGTTTTTT

D: TRBD1
size: .
V: TRBV6-1
J: TRBJ1-1
CDR3: CASSGLGTGPNTEAFF
DNA: TGTGCCAGCAGTGGTCTAGGGACAGGGCCGAACACTGAAGCTTTCTTT

D: .
size: .
V: TRBV5-4
J: TRBJ1-2
CDR3: CASSPTGSDGYTF
DNA: TGTGCCAGCAGCCCGACAGGCTCTGATGGCTACACCTTC

D: TRBD1
size: .
V: TRBV19
J: TRBJ2-7
CDR3: CASSPLQGSESYEQYF
DNA: TGTGCCAGTAGTCCACTACAGGGGTCAGAATCCTACGAGCAGTACTTC

D: TRBD1
size: once
V: TRBV19
J: TRBJ1-5
CDR3: CASSMTGNQPQHF
DNA: TGTGCCAGTAGTATGACAGGGAATCAGCCCCAGCATTTT

D: TRBD1
size: .
V: TRBV19
J: TRBJ1-5
CDR3: CASSRQGPYQPQHF
DNA: TGTGCCAGTAGTAGACAGGGGCCTTATCAGCCCCAGCATTTT

D: .
size: .
V: TRBV27
J: TRBJ2-7
CDR3: CASSLLAGSGYEQYF
DNA: TGTGCCAGCAGTTTACTTGCGGGGTCCGGCTACGAGCAGTACTTC

D: .
size: .
V: TRBV6-1
J: TRBJ1-5
CDR3: CASSEGLYSNQPQHF
DNA: TGTGCCAGCAGTGAAGGACTTTATAGCAATCAGCCCCAGCATTTT

D: TRBD1
size: once
V: TRBV18
J: TRBJ1-2
CDR3: CASSPIQGAMTNYGYTF
DNA: TGTGCCAGCTCGCCAATACAGGGGGCGATGACTAACTATGGCTACACCTTC

D: .
size: .
V: TRBV5-1
J: TRBJ2-5
CDR3: CASSVQSGQETQYF
DNA: TGCGCCAGCAGCGTTCAGAGCGGGCAAGAGACCCAGTACTTC

D: TRBD1
size: .
V: TRBV9
J: TRBJ2-5
CDR3: CASSADSRTGRETQYF
DNA: TGTGCCAGCAGCGCGGATAGTCGGACAGGCCGAGAGACCCAGTACTTC

D: TRBD1
size: .
V: TRBV18
J: TRBJ2-1
CDR3: CASSPGQGASLNEQFF
DNA: TGTGCCAGCTCGCCTGGACAGGGGGCAAGTCTGAATGAGCAGTTCTTC

D: .
size: .
V: TRBV6-6
J: TRBJ1-5
CDR3: CASTSDFMRSQPQHF
DNA: TGTGCCAGCACCTCTGACTTTATGCGTTCTCAGCCCCAGCATTTT

D: .
size: .
V: TRBV23-1
J: TRBJ1-2
CDR3: CASSQSGGGYGYTF
DNA: TGCGCCAGCAGTCAATCCGGAGGAGGCTATGGCTACACCTTC

D: .
size: .
V: TRBV12-5
J: TRBJ1-3
CDR3: CASGPLSGNTIYF
DNA: TGTGCTAGTGGTCCGTTATCTGGAAACACCATATATTTT

D: TRBD2
size: .
V: TRBV11-2
J: TRBJ2-7
CDR3: CASSLGGAGEGEQYF
DNA: TGTGCCAGCAGCTTAGGAGGGGCTGGGGAGGGCGAGCAGTACTTC

D: .
size: .
V: TRBV14
J: TRBJ1-5
CDR3: CASSPPVQPQHF
DNA: TGTGCCAGCAGCCCCCCGGTTCAGCCCCAGCATTTT

D: .
size: .
V: TRBV2
J: TRBJ1-6
CDR3: CATTPRLNSPLHF
DNA: TGTGCCACCACCCCCAGGTTGAATTCACCCCTCCACTTT

D: .
size: .
V: TRBV5-1
J: TRBJ2-6
CDR3: CASSLGGQGVGSGANVLTF
DNA: TGCGCCAGCAGCTTGGGGGGGCAGGGAGTAGGCTCTGGGGCCAACGTCCTGACTTTC

D: TRBD1
size: .
V: TRBV10-2
J: TRBJ1-1
CDR3: CASSETGGSTEAFF
DNA: TGCGCCAGCAGTGAGACAGGGGGCTCGACTGAAGCTTTCTTT

D: .
size: .
V: TRBV2
J: TRBJ2-2
CDR3: CASSAQGIPGELFF
DNA: TGTGCCAGCAGTGCCCAGGGAATCCCCGGGGAGCTGTTTTTT

D: .
size: .
V: TRBV28
J: TRBJ1-2
CDR3: CASSLGLRGYTF
DNA: TGTGCCAGCAGTTTGGGACTCCGGGGCTACACCTTC

D: .
size: .
V: TRBV6-1
J: TRBJ1-3
CDR3: CASSEVGASGNTIYF
DNA: TGTGCCAGCAGTGAAGTGGGGGCCTCTGGAAACACCATATATTTT

D: .
size: .
V: TRBV9
J: TRBJ2-7
CDR3: CASSVAGTSYEQYF
DNA: TGTGCCAGCAGCGTAGCAGGGACATCCTACGAGCAGTACTTC

D: .
size: once
V: TRBV6-6
J: TRBJ1-5
CDR3: CASGRLQPQHF
DNA: TGTGCCAGCGGCAGGCTTCAGCCCCAGCATTTT

D: .
size: .
V: TRBV6-5
J: TRBJ2-1
CDR3: CASSYATDDEQFF
DNA: TGTGCCAGCAGTTACGCAACAGATGATGAGCAGTTCTTC

D: TRBD2
size: .
V: TRBV14
J: TRBJ2-2
CDR3: CASSFRGDTSTGELFF
DNA: TGTGCCAGCAGCTTCCGGGGGGATACTAGCACCGGGGAGCTGTTTTTT

D: .
size: once
V: TRBV5-1
J: TRBJ2-2
CDR3: CASSLGQAVGELFF
DNA: TGCGCCAGCAGCTTGGGACAGGCGGTCGGGGAGCTGTTTTTT

D: TRBD2
size: .
V: TRBV5-4
J: TRBJ2-4
CDR3: CASSLMGGDIQYF
DNA: TGTGCCAGCAGCTTGATGGGGGGGGACATTCAGTACTTC

D: .
size: .
V: TRBV7-9
J: TRBJ1-1
CDR3: CASSLGRGSGEEAFF
DNA: TGTGCCAGCAGCTTAGGCCGGGGATCAGGAGAGGAAGCTTTCTTT

D: TRBD1
size: .
V: TRBV2
J: TRBJ1-2
CDR3: CASPGQSPYYGYTF
DNA: TGTGCCAGTCCGGGACAGAGTCCATACTATGGCTACACCTTC

D: TRBD1
size: once
V: TRBV2
J: TRBJ2-7
CDR3: CASSDPRTGGSSFQYF
DNA: TGTGCCAGCAGTGACCCCCGGACAGGGGGCTCTTCCTTCCAGTACTTC

D: .
size: .
V: TRBV2
J: TRBJ1-3
CDR3: CASRSWTVSGNTIYF
DNA: TGTGCCAGCAGAAGTTGGACAGTCTCTGGAAACACCATATATTTT

D: TRBD1
size: .
V: TRBV7-2
J: TRBJ1-4
CDR3: CASSRDSREKLFF
DNA: TGTGCCAGCAGCCGGGACAGCCGTGAAAAACTGTTTTTT

D: .
size: .
V: TRBV7-2
J: TRBJ2-1
CDR3: CASSSPGWGEQFF
DNA: TGTGCCAGCAGCTCCCCAGGGTGGGGTGAGCAGTTCTTC

D: .
size: .
V: TRBV2
J: TRBJ1-5
CDR3: CASNFAGYLYQPQHF
DNA: TGTGCCAGCAACTTTGCGGGGTATCTCTATCAGCCCCAGCATTTT

D: TRBD1
size: .
V: TRBV2
J: TRBJ1-2
CDR3: CASNPGQGHYGYTF
DNA: TGTGCCAGCAATCCGGGACAGGGACACTATGGCTACACCTTC

D: .
size: .
V: TRBV15
J: TRBJ2-2
CDR3: CATRHRALGTGELFF
DNA: TGTGCCACCAGGCACAGGGCTTTGGGCACCGGGGAGCTGTTTTTT

D: .
size: .
V: TRBV9
J: TRBJ1-4
CDR3: CASSVGPGGTNEKLFF
DNA: TGTGCCAGCAGCGTAGGTCCGGGGGGAACTAATGAAAAACTGTTTTTT

D: TRBD1
size: .
V: TRBV5-1
J: TRBJ2-7
CDR3: CASSLGTGKYEQYF
DNA: TGCGCCAGCAGCTTGGGGACAGGGAAATACGAGCAGTACTTC

D: TRBD2
size: .
V: TRBV5-4
J: TRBJ2-3
CDR3: CASSLISGGADTQYF
DNA: TGTGCCAGCAGCTTGATTAGCGGGGGAGCAGATACGCAGTATTTT

D: .
size: .
V: TRBV4-1
J: TRBJ2-1
CDR3: CASSQLSLSMFEIDNEQFF
DNA: TGCGCCAGCAGCCAACTCTCCCTCTCTATGTTTGAAATAGACAATGAGCAGTTCTTC